Shown below are 7 T cell receptor beta chains from a single sample sequenced in a study of blood T cell repertoires in COVID-19. Some clones are missing from TCRdb's copy, which holds only in-frame ones; the method was immunoSEQ multiplex PCR. The sample holds roughly 190,000 clones, approximately 84% seen once. Sequencing input: peripheral blood. Receptors were obtained from a human donor with acute or convalescent COVID-19. The donor label of this sample is uncertain.

There are a few counts of this clone. V and J are TRBV5-5 and TRBJ2-5; a possible D gene is TRBD2 (5 bases). V gave up 4 bases and J gave up 3 bases, with 10 bases separating them. In germline, CDR1 is SGHKS, CDR2 YYEKEE (reference sequence). The CDR3 consists of 13 residues. CDR3: CASSADGKETQYF. The CDR3 bases are TGTGCCAGCAGCGCTGACGGGAAAGAGACCCAGTACTTC.

The chain couples TRBV7-9 to TRBJ1-1; D may be TRBD1 (6 bases). Trimming took off 2 bases at V and 3 bases at J, with 13 bases between the two ends. The CDR3 extends over 15 amino acids. Looked up from germline, CDR1 is SEHNR and CDR2 is FQNEAQ (reference sequence). This CDR3 reads CASSLQGWGDTEAFF. The CDR3 nucleotides read TGTGCCAGCAGCTTACAGGGGTGGGGCGACACTGAAGCTTTCTTT.

The gene calls are TRBV11-2 and TRBJ1-4; 12 bases map to TRBD1. The CDR3 consists of 15 residues. CDR1 and CDR2 from the germline V gene are SGHAT and FQNNGV. With 5 bases clipped from V and 8 bases from J, the junction kept 6 bases outside the gene matches. CDR3 loop: CASSMGGQGAEKLFF. CDR3 in DNA: TGTGCCAGCAGCATGGGGGGACAGGGGGCAGAAAAACTGTTTTTT. Drawing the rest from reference TRBV11-2 and TRBJ1-4, the complete variable domain is EAGVAQSPRYKIIEKRQSVAFWCNPISGHATLYWYQQILGQGPKLLIQFQNNGVVDDSQLPKDRFSAERLKGVDSTLKIQPAKLEDSAVYLCASSMGGQGAEKLFFGSGTQLSVL.

This clone turned up a few times. The rearrangement joins TRBV6-5 to TRBJ2-7, with TRBD2 identical over 10 bases. V was clipped by 6 bases and J by 2 bases; unmatched bases: 7. The CDR3 sequence is 15 residues long. CDR1 is MNHEY and CDR2 is SVGAGI in the germline V gene. The CDR3 sequence is CASRLLAGATYEQYF. The CDR3 DNA reads TGTGCCAGCAGACTCCTAGCGGGGGCGACCTACGAGCAGTACTTC.

This chain connects TRBV14 to TRBJ2-1; 11 bases fit TRBD2. Germline CDR1 SGHDN, CDR2 FVKESK. The CDR3 totals 15 residues. The V gene end was trimmed by 6 bases and the J gene end by 6 bases; junction bases not matched to a gene: 7. As DNA, the CDR3 is TGTGCCAGCAGTCGCGGACTAGCGGGCCGCAATGAGCAGTTCTTC. Translating gives CASSRGLAGRNEQFF.

This clone was counted only a few times. This same CDR3 is encoded by further DNA sequences in the sample. The CDR3 spells CASSPPSGGSTYNEQFF. The CDR3 region has the DNA TGTGCCAGCTCACCACCATCCGGGGGGAGTACCTACAATGAGCAGTTCTTC. The genes are TRBV18 and TRBJ2-1, with 7 bases fitting TRBD2. The CDR3 spans 17 residues. From germline, CDR1 is KGHSH and CDR2 LQKENI. The V gene end was trimmed by 0 bases and the J gene end by 2 bases; junction bases not matched to a gene: 7.

The chain carries TRBV5-1 and TRBJ2-7, with 11 positions matching TRBD1. V gave up 2 bases and J gave up 6 bases; unmatched junction bases: 13. Germline-derived CDR1 and CDR2 are SGHRS and YFSETQ. This CDR3 has 17 residues. This CDR3 is CASSLTSGGTGGLEQYF. The CDR3 nucleotides are TGCGCCAGCAGCTTAACCTCCGGGGGGACAGGGGGACTCGAGCAGTACTTC.